The TCR beta chain under discussion was sequenced for a study of cytomegalovirus exposure and HLA in healthy donors. Study-wide points: Cytomegalovirus association was assigned to some 160 TCR beta chains.

Concerning this clone itself: Its specificity is unknown.

PCR used 60 Vbeta primers and 13 Jbeta primers. Sequencing used immunoSEQ multiplex PCR; TCRdb keeps in-frame clones, though not all of them. This listing includes some 75,000 clones. This TCR was recovered from a man aged 35-49 years in good health and CMV-seronegative. Sequenced input: PBMCs.

The CDR3 is CASSLDTAGGRSYEQYF. In DNA, the CDR3 is TGTGCCAGCAGCTTAGATACGGCGGGGGGGCGTTCCTACGAGCAGTACTTC. The chain carries TRBV11-3 and TRBJ2-7; TRBD2 aligns across 9 bases. Losses at the gene ends were 0 bases for V and 1 base for J; bases not matched to a gene: 7. From germline, CDR1 is SGHNT and CDR2 YENEEA. The CDR3 runs 17 residues.